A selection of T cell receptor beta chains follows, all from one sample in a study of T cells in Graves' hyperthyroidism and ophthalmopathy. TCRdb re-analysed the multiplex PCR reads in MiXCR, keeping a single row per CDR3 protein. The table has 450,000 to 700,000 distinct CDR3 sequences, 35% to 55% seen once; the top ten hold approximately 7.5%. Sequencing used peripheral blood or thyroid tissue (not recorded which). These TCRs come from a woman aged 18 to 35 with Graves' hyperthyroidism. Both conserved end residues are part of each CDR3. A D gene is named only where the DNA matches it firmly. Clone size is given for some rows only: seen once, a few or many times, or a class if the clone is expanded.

CDR3 DNA: TGTGCCATCAGTGAAGGAATGAACACTGAAGCTTTCTTT; CDR3 protein: CAISEGMNTEAFF; V gene: TRBV10-3; J gene: TRBJ1-1; D gene: NA; clone size: NA
CDR3 DNA: TGTGCCAGCAGTTTGAGGGGGAAGGGCAGAGTGCCCCAGCATTTT; CDR3 protein: CASSLRGKGRVPQHF; V gene: TRBV27; J gene: TRBJ1-5; D gene: NA; clone size: NA
CDR3 DNA: TGTGCCAGCAGCCCAGCTTATCGCGGGAGATCTGAGCAGTTCTTC; CDR3 protein: CASSPAYRGRSEQFF; V gene: TRBV9; J gene: TRBJ2-1; D gene: TRBD2; clone size: many
CDR3 DNA: TGCGCCAGCAGCTCCGGGACAAACCAAGAGACCCAGTACTTC; CDR3 protein: CASSSGTNQETQYF; V gene: TRBV5-1; J gene: TRBJ2-5; D gene: NA; clone size: many
CDR3 DNA: TGCGCCAGCAGCCAGGTGGTGGGACAGGCTGATAATTCACCCCTCCACTTT; CDR3 protein: CASSQVVGQADNSPLHF; V gene: TRBV5-1; J gene: TRBJ1-6; D gene: TRBD1; clone size: many
CDR3 DNA: TGTGCCAGCAGCCAAGAGCTACTCGCCCGGGGCGAAAAACTGTTTTTT; CDR3 protein: CASSQELLARGEKLFF; V gene: TRBV4-2; J gene: TRBJ1-4; D gene: NA; clone size: NA
CDR3 DNA: TGTGCTGGTGGTTTGGGGGCCGGGGCAGGCTCCTACGAGCAGTACTTC; CDR3 protein: CAGGLGAGAGSYEQYF; V gene: TRBV12-5; J gene: TRBJ2-7; D gene: NA; clone size: NA
CDR3 DNA: TGTGCCAGCAGCCCACCCCGGGTGGGGAGCCCCTACGAGCAGTACTTC; CDR3 protein: CASSPPRVGSPYEQYF; V gene: TRBV5-6; J gene: TRBJ2-7; D gene: NA; clone size: few
CDR3 DNA: TGTGCCAGCAGCTTAGCGGTCGGGAACGATGAGCAGTTCTTC; CDR3 protein: CASSLAVGNDEQFF; V gene: TRBV7-2; J gene: TRBJ2-1; D gene: NA; clone size: few
CDR3 DNA: TGCGCCAGCAGCTTGGGAGGGGGGAATCAGCCCCAGTACTTC; CDR3 protein: CASSLGGGNQPQYF; V gene: TRBV5-1; J gene: TRBJ2-5; D gene: NA; clone size: NA
CDR3 DNA: TGTGCCAGCAGTCGCGGGACGGTCAATCAGCCCCAGCATTTT; CDR3 protein: CASSRGTVNQPQHF; V gene: TRBV6-5; J gene: TRBJ1-5; D gene: NA; clone size: many
CDR3 DNA: TGCAGCGTGGATTCCTACCGGGACAGAGGGGGGTTTGGCTATGGCTACACCTTC; CDR3 protein: CSVDSYRDRGGFGYGYTF; V gene: TRBV29-1; J gene: TRBJ1-2; D gene: TRBD1; clone size: NA
CDR3 DNA: TGTGCCATCAGTCGGGACAGCCCAGCCCGAAGTGAAGCTTTCTTT; CDR3 protein: CAISRDSPARSEAFF; V gene: TRBV10-3; J gene: TRBJ1-1; D gene: TRBD1; clone size: many
CDR3 DNA: TGTGCCAGCAGTCCAAGCATACGGGACTCCGTTGTAAGCTTC; CDR3 protein: CASSPSIRDSVVSF; V gene: TRBV7-9; J gene: TRBJ2-7; D gene: NA; clone size: few
CDR3 DNA: TGCAGCGTTGAAGGGGAGAACACCGGGGAGCTGTTTTTT; CDR3 protein: CSVEGENTGELFF; V gene: TRBV29-1; J gene: TRBJ2-2; D gene: NA; clone size: many
CDR3 DNA: TGCGCCAGCAGCTTGGAGGGACAGGGCGGTCAGCCCCAGCATTTT; CDR3 protein: CASSLEGQGGQPQHF; V gene: TRBV5-1; J gene: TRBJ1-5; D gene: TRBD1; clone size: once
CDR3 DNA: TGTGCCAGTACAGTGGGACCGATTTTTAGCAATCAGCCCCAGCATTTT; CDR3 protein: CASTVGPIFSNQPQHF; V gene: TRBV19; J gene: TRBJ1-5; D gene: NA; clone size: many
CDR3 DNA: TGTGCCATCAGTGAGCCGGCAGGGACTAGCGGCCAAGAGACCCAGTACTTC; CDR3 protein: CAISEPAGTSGQETQYF; V gene: TRBV10-3; J gene: TRBJ2-5; D gene: TRBD2; clone size: once
CDR3 DNA: TGCAGCATCCTGACAGGGGGCGCGTCCACTGAAGCTTTCTTT; CDR3 protein: CSILTGGASTEAFF; V gene: TRBV29-1; J gene: TRBJ1-1; D gene: TRBD1; clone size: NA
CDR3 DNA: TGTGCCAGCAGCGTAGGCGAACAGCCCTACGAGCAGTACTTC; CDR3 protein: CASSVGEQPYEQYF; V gene: TRBV9; J gene: TRBJ2-7; D gene: NA; clone size: NA
CDR3 DNA: TGTGCCAGCACCTACCACAGAAACACCATATATTTT; CDR3 protein: CASTYHRNTIYF; V gene: TRBV6-1; J gene: TRBJ1-3; D gene: NA; clone size: once
CDR3 DNA: TGTGCCAGCACGAACCGCCAGGCGGACTATGGCTACACCTTC; CDR3 protein: CASTNRQADYGYTF; V gene: TRBV6-1; J gene: TRBJ1-2; D gene: NA; clone size: many
CDR3 DNA: TGTGCCAGCAGCTTTTTAGCGGGAGGATACACCTTC; CDR3 protein: CASSFLAGGYTF; V gene: TRBV13; J gene: TRBJ1-2; D gene: NA; clone size: NA
CDR3 DNA: TGTGCCAGCAGCTTTGGGGGGTCAGCTTTCTTT; CDR3 protein: CASSFGGSAFF; V gene: TRBV12-1; J gene: TRBJ1-1; D gene: NA; clone size: few
CDR3 DNA: TGTGCCATCAGTGCCTTAGCGGGAGTCGACAATGAGCAGTTCTTC; CDR3 protein: CAISALAGVDNEQFF; V gene: TRBV10-3; J gene: TRBJ2-1; D gene: TRBD2; clone size: many
CDR3 DNA: TGTGCCAGCAGCCAACTGAGGGGGAATGAAAAACTGTTTTTT; CDR3 protein: CASSQLRGNEKLFF; V gene: TRBV4-2; J gene: TRBJ1-4; D gene: NA; clone size: many
CDR3 DNA: TGTGCCAGCAGCCCCCCGGGGTGGGGGGGCCAAGAGACCCAGTACTTC; CDR3 protein: CASSPPGWGGQETQYF; V gene: TRBV7-9; J gene: TRBJ2-5; D gene: TRBD2; clone size: many
CDR3 DNA: TGTGCCACCAGCAGAGATCGGGACAGGAGGAATCAGCCCCAGTACTTC; CDR3 protein: CATSRDRDRRNQPQYF; V gene: TRBV15; J gene: TRBJ2-5; D gene: TRBD1; clone size: NA
CDR3 DNA: TGTGCCAGCAGTGCCCTAGGGCTAGCGGGAGGGCTAGACGGGGAGCTGTTTTTT; CDR3 protein: CASSALGLAGGLDGELFF; V gene: TRBV2; J gene: TRBJ2-2; D gene: TRBD2; clone size: NA
CDR3 DNA: TGTGCCAGCAGCCGCGGGATATCTGGGGCCAACGTCCTGACTTTC; CDR3 protein: CASSRGISGANVLTF; V gene: TRBV7-2; J gene: TRBJ2-6; D gene: NA; clone size: NA
CDR3 DNA: TGTGCCAGCAGTTACCAGGGGGCTGGTGAAAAACTGTTTTTT; CDR3 protein: CASSYQGAGEKLFF; V gene: TRBV6-5; J gene: TRBJ1-4; D gene: TRBD1; clone size: NA
CDR3 DNA: TGTGCCAGCAGTCATTCAGCCAGGGGGGACGAGCAGTACTTC; CDR3 protein: CASSHSARGDEQYF; V gene: TRBV11-1; J gene: TRBJ2-7; D gene: NA; clone size: NA
CDR3 DNA: TGTGCCAGCAGCTTAGGGACAGAAGGTTCACCCCTCCACTTT; CDR3 protein: CASSLGTEGSPLHF; V gene: TRBV7-9; J gene: TRBJ1-6; D gene: NA; clone size: NA
CDR3 DNA: TGTGCCAGCAGCCCGATCTTCTCTGGAAACACCATATATTTT; CDR3 protein: CASSPIFSGNTIYF; V gene: TRBV12-3/TRBV12-4; J gene: TRBJ1-3; D gene: NA; clone size: many
CDR3 DNA: TGCAGTGCACCGACTAGCGGGAGGCTCCTGCAGTACTTC; CDR3 protein: CSAPTSGRLLQYF; V gene: TRBV20-1; J gene: TRBJ2-7; D gene: TRBD2; clone size: many
CDR3 DNA: TGTGCCAGCATTATAAGCGGGGTAGGAGATACGCAGTATTTT; CDR3 protein: CASIISGVGDTQYF; V gene: TRBV6-5; J gene: TRBJ2-3; D gene: TRBD2; clone size: NA
CDR3 DNA: TGTGCCACCAGCAGAGAAGCGGGAGAATACAATGAAAAACTGTTTTTT; CDR3 protein: CATSREAGEYNEKLFF; V gene: TRBV15; J gene: TRBJ1-4; D gene: NA; clone size: NA
CDR3 DNA: TGTGCCAGTAAGGCGGGAGGGCGCGGGTACGAGCAGTACTTC; CDR3 protein: CASKAGGRGYEQYF; V gene: TRBV19; J gene: TRBJ2-7; D gene: TRBD2; clone size: many
CDR3 DNA: TGTGCCACCAGCAGAGTAGGCGGGGCTGGCTACACCTTC; CDR3 protein: CATSRVGGAGYTF; V gene: TRBV15; J gene: TRBJ1-2; D gene: NA; clone size: NA
CDR3 DNA: TGCGCCAGCAGCTTTTCAGGAGTCGGTTCCGGGGCCAACGTCCTGACTTTC; CDR3 protein: CASSFSGVGSGANVLTF; V gene: TRBV5-1; J gene: TRBJ2-6; D gene: NA; clone size: many
CDR3 DNA: TGTGCCAGCAGTCTTGGGACAGGGGTTGGCTACACCTTC; CDR3 protein: CASSLGTGVGYTF; V gene: TRBV2; J gene: TRBJ1-2; D gene: TRBD1; clone size: NA